The 21 T cell receptor beta chains below were found in one sample sequenced in a study of tumor-infiltrating lymphocytes in primary liver carcinoma. Starting from 450 to 500 ng of total RNA, TCR beta cDNA was produced with a primer in the constant region. Employing slightly modified ARM-PCR, three nested multiplex PCR rounds were run, and these gave rise to the TCR beta libraries. TRBV1-TRBV30 forward primers paired with a C-beta reverse primer were used in the first two PCR rounds, which ran roughly 9 cycles each. TCRdb redid the calling of the multiplex PCR reads with MiXCR, one entry per CDR3 protein. The table records 95,000 to 100,000 distinct CDR3 sequences, approximately 70% of them present only once. Without any cell sorting, about 19-32 mg of bulk tissue yielded co-extracted RNA and DNA. Sequenced material: liver tumor tissue from sampling region 2. Subset: tumor region T2, inferior pole. The origin of the receptors is a woman aged 55-70 years with primary liver carcinoma and hepatitis B virus infection.

Turning to this clonotype: A read error is possible here, since a much larger clone lies one base away. The V and J genes are TRBV7-8 and TRBJ2-2; possibly TRBD1 or TRBD2 for D (7 bases each). There are 19 residues in the CDR3. Per the germline V gene, CDR1 is SGHVS and CDR2 is FQNEAQ. Trimming stripped 5 bases from V and 5 bases from J, with 27 bases between. The CDR3 DNA follows: TGTGCCAGCAGCCTGTCCCGGGACTACCTTCTACAGGGGACCGGGGAGCTGTTTTTT. Its translation is CASSLSRDYLLQGTGELFF.

The chain couples TRBV11-2 to TRBJ2-3; tentative D call: TRBD2 (6 bases). From germline, CDR1 is SGHAT and CDR2 FQNNGV. The CDR3 consists of 13 residues. V was trimmed by 7 bases and J by 8 bases, leaving 16 bases between them. This chain's CDR3 is CASNRDGAGTQYF. CDR3 nucleotides: TGTGCCAGCAATAGGGACGGAGCGGGTACGCAGTATTTT.

Concerning this clonotype itself: A read error may account for a junction end that differs from germline. The J gene is TRBJ2-5, the V gene TRBV5-4; 13 nucleotides match TRBD2. Germline loops: CDR1 SGHNT, CDR2 YYREEE (reference sequence). This CDR3 region has 16 residues. CDR3 coding DNA: TGTGGCAGCTTGACAAGGACTAGCGGGAGCATCGAGACCCAGTACTTC. This translates into CGSLTRTSGSIETQYF.

This chain connects TRBV4-1 to TRBJ1-2; D might be TRBD1 (5 bases). The germline gives CDR1 MGHRA, CDR2 YSYEKL. There are 17 residues in the CDR3. For the CDR3, the DNA is TGCGCGGGCAGTCTCGAGGGGAGAGTTTCGTATTCTAGTGGCTACACCTTC. It yields the protein CAGSLEGRVSYSSGYTF.

This clonotype has more than one count but fewer than ten. J is TRBJ1-1 and V is TRBV2, with D possibly being TRBD1 (6 bases). The CDR3 spans 12 residues. Trimming stripped 7 bases from V and 7 bases from J, with 13 bases between. Looked up from germline, CDR1 is SNHLY and CDR2 is FYNNEI. In DNA, the CDR3 is TGTGCCAGCACTACGGACAGCTATGAAGCTTTCTTT. It codes for CASTTDSYEAFF.

This clonotype has only one observation. The conserved final phenylalanine or tryptophan is absent from the CDR3, which likely points to a read error. The gene calls are TRBV11-2 and TRBJ2-1; 13 bases line up with TRBD2. The CDR3 runs to 16 residues. In germline, CDR1 is SGHAT, CDR2 FQNNGV. The CDR3 reads CVSSSRTSGGGVEQFL. CDR3 sequence (DNA): TGTGTCAGCAGCTCCCGGACTAGCGGGGGCGGGGTGGAGCAGTTCCTC.

Details on this clonotype: A read error may be the cause here, since a much bigger clone is one base away. The conserved phenylalanine or tryptophan normally closing the CDR3 is absent here, so this likely arose from a read error. The chain is built from TRBV5-1 and TRBJ2-1; D call uncertain. CDR1 and CDR2 from the germline V gene are SGHRS and YFSETQ. This CDR3 is built from 17 residues. Trimming removed 4 bases from V and 0 bases from J, with 17 bases in between. The CDR3 loop reads CASSPDDLKSSYNEQFL. The CDR3 DNA reads as TGCGCCAGCAGCCCGGACGACCTTAAAAGCTCCTACAATGAGCAGTTCCTC.

This clonotype has a handful of counts. A read error is possible here, since a much larger clone lies one base away. CDR3 nucleotides: TGCACCAGCAGTGAGACGTCCGGGCGATACAATGAGCAGTTCTTC. Amino acid sequence: CTSSETSGRYNEQFF. This rearrangement joins TRBV10-1 to TRBJ2-1; D not certain. In germline, CDR1 is WNHNN, CDR2 SYGVQD (reference sequence). The CDR3 totals 15 residues.

With regard to this clonotype: Mismatch with germline at one junction end may stem from a read error. The CDR3 protein is CASSLTIGIGGERFF. The CDR3 region has the DNA TGTGCTAGCAGCCTTACAATTGGGATTGGGGGTGAGCGGTTCTTC. The gene calls are TRBV6-2 or TRBV6-3 and TRBJ2-1, with D perhaps being TRBD1 or TRBD2 (5 bases each). The CDR3 spans 15 residues. Germline V gene lookup returns CDR1 MNHEY and CDR2 SVGEGT.

This clonotype appeared many times. The chain is built from TRBV10-2 and TRBJ2-1, with D hard to call. CDR1 and CDR2 (germline): WSHSY, SAAADI. The CDR3 has 16 amino acids. V lost 0 bases and J 6 bases, leaving 15 bases between the germline ends. Here the CDR3 reads CASSESKGSFPNEQFF. The CDR3, as DNA: TGCGCCAGCAGTGAGTCGAAGGGATCCTTCCCCAATGAGCAGTTCTTC.

J is TRBJ1-1 and V is TRBV29-1; D ambiguous. V was pared by 7 bases and J by 0 bases, with 9 bases between. The CDR3 has 12 residues. The germline V gene encodes CDR1 SQVTM and CDR2 ANQGSEA. The CDR3 bases are TGCAGCGCCCGGGTCTTGAACACTGAAGCTTTCTTT. Protein sequence: CSARVLNTEAFF. Combining the CDR3 with reference TRBV29-1 and TRBJ1-1 gives the whole variable domain SAVISQKPSRDICQRGTSLTIQCQVDSQVTMMFWYRQQPGQSLTLIATANQGSEATYESGFVIDKFPISRPNLTFSTLTVSNMSPEDSSIYLCSARVLNTEAFFGQGTRLTVV.

This clonotype was recorded many times. The chain has TRBV12-3 or TRBV12-4 and TRBJ2-1; D perhaps matches TRBD1 (6 bases). V was shortened by 6 bases and J by 9 bases, with 15 bases between the two germline ends. The CDR3 has 13 residues. The CDR3 reads CASSYEGVVEQFF. DNA of the CDR3: TGTGCCAGCAGCTACGAGGGGGTTGTTGAGCAGTTCTTC.

As regards this clonotype: The junction departs from germline at one end; a sequencing error may be responsible. This sequence joins TRBV11-3 and TRBJ2-1, with D perhaps TRBD1 or TRBD2 (6 bases each). Germline V CDR1 and CDR2: SGHNT, YENEEA. The CDR3 extends over 17 amino acids. The CDR3, as DNA: TGTGCCAGCAGCTCCTGGGGGGCGCGGACCATTGGCAATGAACAGTTCTTC. This gives the protein CASSSWGARTIGNEQFF.

Points on this clonotype: This sequence may be a read error, since a much larger clone differs from it by one base. The chain combines TRBV28 with TRBJ2-1; 9 bases agree with TRBD2. Germline CDR1 MDHEN, CDR2 SYDVKM. This CDR3 comprises 17 residues. The CDR3 DNA sequence: TGTACCAGCAGTTTATATGGCGGGAGGGGCTCCTACAATGAGCAGTTCTTC. As protein: CTSSLYGGRGSYNEQFF.

By its share, this clonotype is medium-sized. V and J are TRBV6-2 or TRBV6-3 and TRBJ2-6; 8 positions match TRBD1. CDR3 size: 14 residues. V shed 5 bases, J shed 3 bases, and the junction held 0 bases outside the gene matches. Per germline, CDR1 MNHEY and CDR2 SVGEGT. The CDR3 protein is CASSGQGGANVLTF. CDR3 in DNA: TGTGCCAGCAGTGGACAGGGTGGGGCCAACGTCCTGACTTTC.

Remarks on this clonotype: At one end, the junction sequence differs from germline, possibly due to a read error. The CDR3 loop reads CASSQVGTGLGDTEAFF. The CDR3 nucleotides are TGTGCCAGCAGTCAAGTTGGTACCGGACTGGGAGACACTGAAGCTTTCTTT. The V call is TRBV4-2, the J call TRBJ1-1; D is undetermined. Per the germline V gene, CDR1 is LGHNA and CDR2 is YNFKEQ. The CDR3 runs 17 residues.

As for this clonotype: A read error may produce the germline difference seen at one junction end. The chain combines TRBV4-2 with TRBJ2-1; D is perhaps TRBD2 (5 bases). This CDR3 spans 16 amino acids. The germline CDR1 and CDR2 sequences are LGHNA and YNFKEQ. The DNA of the CDR3 is TGTACCAGCAGACTTCAAAGCGTGAGGGCCGGAGATGAGCAGTTCTTC. This gives the protein CTSRLQSVRAGDEQFF.

This clonotype was seen just once. A junction boundary mismatches the germline segment, possibly from a read error. V usage is TRBV6-1 and J usage is TRBJ1-2; D is unresolved. The CDR3 sequence is 15 residues long. Looked up from germline, CDR1 is MNHNS and CDR2 is SASEGT. The CDR3 protein is CARSEVGEEIYGYTF. CDR3 DNA sequence: TGTGCCAGAAGTGAAGTCGGAGAAGAGATTTATGGCTACACCTTC.

This clonotype has at least ten counts. The rearrangement uses TRBV6-6 and TRBJ1-1; TRBD1 aligns across 7 bases. CDR1 is MNHNY, CDR2 SVGAGI, per germline (reference sequence). Unmatched junction bases numbered 3, after V lost 5 bases and J lost 0 bases. CDR3 length: 14 residues. The CDR3 sequence: CASSQGQLNTEAFF. The CDR3 region has the DNA TGTGCCAGCAGTCAGGGACAGTTGAACACTGAAGCTTTCTTT.

This clonotype was picked up many times. CDR3 nucleotides: TGTGCCAGCAGCCCTGTCTTAACTAGTTCGGGCTACGAGCAGTACTTC. It translates to CASSPVLTSSGYEQYF. The V call is TRBV5-5, the J call TRBJ2-7; tentatively, D is TRBD2 (5 bases). The CDR3 runs 16 residues. V lost 4 bases and J 3 bases, leaving 20 bases between the germline ends. The germline V gene encodes CDR1 SGHKS and CDR2 YYEKEE (reference sequence).

Details on this clonotype: The germline gene is not matched at one end of the junction; a read error may be the cause. The chain has TRBV28 and TRBJ2-2; TRBD1 agrees at 10 bases. The CDR3 covers 15 residues. The germline gives CDR1 MDHEN, CDR2 SYDVKM. The CDR3 coding sequence is TGTGCCAGCAGTTTATGGACAGGGGGCACCGGGGGGCTGTTTTTT. This encodes CASSLWTGGTGGLFF.